This T cell receptor beta chain derives from a study of identical twins. For this clonotype: What it binds is not known. No DNA is shown, since the ends of the CDR3 on it are uncertain; the CDR3 is the one TCRdb lists.

Study results and limitations: Carriage of fewer insertions was seen in abundant cord blood beta clonotypes, whereas memory repertoires showed none.

Template switching supplied a universal primer site; unique molecular identifiers were carried on the cDNA. TCRdb analysed the 5' RACE reads with MiXCR anew, one entry per CDR3 protein. The data show about 220,000 distinct CDR3 sequences, about 7.5% seen once. Including both end residues, the CDR3 is 15 amino acids long. The germline V gene has CDR1 KGHDR and CDR2 SFDVKD. These records were also assigned to another study, of yellow fever vaccine responses in identical twins.

The gene calls are TRBV24-1 and TRBJ2-3; the table's D call, TRBD1, has no DNA check behind it. The sample consisted of memory (CD45RO+) T cells sorted from blood. This receptor was obtained from a young woman in good health. The chain's CDR3 is CATSVPPVHTDTQYF.